This TCR beta chain originates from a study of shared clonotypes between healthy human individuals. Study conclusions and caveats: A handful of donors held approximately 4.6% of naive CD4 clonotypes in common. Naive subsets, compared against memory subsets, generally had larger estimated richness values.

Notes on this clone: Antigen: not known.

Repertoires were generated with immunoSEQ multiplex PCR, while TCRdb's copy carries only in-frame clones and drops some. The table records about 1.5 million clones, roughly 97% of them present only once. V trimming: 5 bases; J trimming: 6 bases; junction bases outside the gene matches: 9. Looked up from germline, CDR1 is MNHEY and CDR2 is SMNVEV (reference sequence). The CDR3 consists of 15 residues. This clonotype was sampled from a man younger than 40 in good health. The source material was naive CD4+ T cells sorted from blood. Indicated subset: CD45RA+ positively selected. The chain combines TRBV27 with TRBJ2-1, with 8 bases that match TRBD2. The CDR3, as DNA: TGTGCCAGCAGTCCCCGGACTAGCTCGACCAATGAGCAGTTCTTC. Its protein product is CASSPRTSSTNEQFF.